This TCR beta chain was observed in a study of T cells in Graves' hyperthyroidism and ophthalmopathy. Study observations and caveats: Expanded thyroid clonotypes (above 0.001) were mostly also found in blood. Researchers report that a 13 V-J model separated ophthalmopathy from stable hyperthyroidism.

Diagnostic decisions used clinical symptoms, serum thyroxine and TRAb, thyroid ultrasound and orbital computed tomography. This clonotype was counted once. The antigen is undetermined. A much bigger clone sits one base away, suggesting this may be a read error. RNA transcripts gave rise to amplified TCR beta CDR3 regions. TCR CDR3 regions were first amplified by RT-PCR with HTBI primers. TCRdb re-called the multiplex PCR reads through MiXCR, storing one row per CDR3 protein. The table shows over 700,000 distinct CDR3 sequences, with around 40% occurring only once. Per the germline V gene, CDR1 is MNHEY and CDR2 is SVGAGI. The CDR3 consists of 13 residues.

The V and J genes are TRBV6-5 and TRBJ1-5; D is possibly TRBD1 (6 bases). This TCR came from a woman aged 40 to 50 with Graves' hyperthyroidism. What was sequenced was blood. The CDR3 DNA sequence: TGTGCCTGCAGGCAGGGGCTACGGCAGCCCCAGCATTTT. Translation gives CACRQGLRQPQHF.